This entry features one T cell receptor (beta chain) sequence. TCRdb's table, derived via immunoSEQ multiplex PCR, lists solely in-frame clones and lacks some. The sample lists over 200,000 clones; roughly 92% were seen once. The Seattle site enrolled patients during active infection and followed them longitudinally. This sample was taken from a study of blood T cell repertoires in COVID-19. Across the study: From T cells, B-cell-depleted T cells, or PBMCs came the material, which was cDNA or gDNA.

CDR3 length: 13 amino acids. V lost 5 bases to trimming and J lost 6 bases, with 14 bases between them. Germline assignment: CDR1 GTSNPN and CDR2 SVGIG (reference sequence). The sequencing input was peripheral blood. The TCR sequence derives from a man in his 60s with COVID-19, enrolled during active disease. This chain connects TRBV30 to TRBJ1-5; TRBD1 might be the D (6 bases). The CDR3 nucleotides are TGTGCCTGGGGGACAAGAGGGGGTCAGCCCCAGCATTTT. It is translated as CAWGTRGGQPQHF.